Included here is one TCR beta chain sequence, with context. Antigen specificity is unknown. The junction shows a germline mismatch at one end, possibly a read error. This sample stems from a study of shared clonotypes between healthy human individuals. Study in general: The plates for each donor numbered three CD4 naive, three CD4 memory, two CD8 naive and one CD8 memory.

The CDR3 contains 13 residues. The V gene's germline CDR1 is MDHEN and CDR2 SYDVKM. The protocol was immunoSEQ multiplex PCR, while the TCRdb copy is restricted to in-frame clones and leaves out a portion. The repertoire holds about 690,000 clones, with roughly 91% as singletons. Study conclusions and caveats: Sorted-subset sequencing, rarefaction showed, was incomplete despite large depth. On the whole, naive subsets had larger estimated richness than memory subsets had. Clonotypes which were not shared had lower generation probabilities than clonotypes that all four donors shared.

Sequencing input: memory CD8+ T cells from PBMCs. As to subset: CD45RO+ cells pooled with CCR7-negative TemRA cells. The origin of this receptor is a man between 18 and 29 years old in good health. Some clones in this sample may be carry-over from other donors' samples. The chain carries TRBV28 and TRBJ2-2, with 7 nucleotides matching TRBD1. CDR3 region: CASTIQGIGELLF. The CDR3 region has the DNA TGTGCCAGCACAATACAGGGGATCGGGGAGCTGCTTTTT.